The 16 T cell receptor beta chains below were found in one sample sequenced in a study of response to subunit inactivated influenza vaccine. In TCRdb, the RT-PCR reads were re-called with MiXCR into one record per CDR3 protein. This sample has about 530,000 distinct CDR3 sequences, with approximately 13% found just once. The specimen was PBMCs from blood, collected 40 to 50 days after vaccination. The origin of the receptors is a man aged 45-65 years who received an inactivated influenza vaccine.

With respect to this clonotype: The junction differs from germline at one of its ends, possibly a read error. This rearrangement joins TRBV20-1 to TRBJ2-5; TRBD2 agrees at 12 bases. Germline V CDR1 and CDR2: DFQATT, SNEGSKA (reference sequence). The CDR3 loop spans 18 amino acids. The CDR3 DNA sequence: TGCTGTGCTAGAGGATTTGGGAGACTAGCGGGAGTAGGAGAGACCCAGTACTTC. Encoded protein: CCARGFGRLAGVGETQYF.

There are a few counts of this clonotype. The DNA of the CDR3 is TGTGCCACCAGTAGTGCGGACGATAGCAATCAGCCCCAGCATTTT. Translating gives CATSSADDSNQPQHF. The rearrangement links TRBV24-1 to TRBJ1-5; no firm D call. CDR1 and CDR2 from the germline V gene are KGHDR and SFDVKD. There are 15 residues in the CDR3. V shed 6 bases and J shed 0 bases, with 11 bases lying between them.

CDR3 in amino acids: CATSRERGEQYF. In DNA form, the CDR3 reads TGTGCCACCAGCAGAGAGAGGGGAGAGCAGTACTTC. The chain links TRBV15 to TRBJ2-7; D could derive from TRBD1 or TRBD2 (5 bases each). The CDR3 spans 12 residues. CDR1 is LNHNV, CDR2 YYDKDF, per germline (reference sequence). V was shortened by 0 bases and J by 7 bases, with 7 bases between the two germline ends.

The chain joins TRBV10-3 to TRBJ2-1, with 11 positions matching TRBD2. Germline-derived CDR1 and CDR2 are ENHRY and SYGVKD. V dropped 7 bases and J dropped 1; count of bases not matched to a gene: 3. The length of the CDR3 is 15 residues. This chain's CDR3 is CAINGLAGSYNEQFF. CDR3 bases: TGTGCCATCAATGGACTAGCGGGTTCCTACAATGAGCAGTTCTTC.

The rearrangement links TRBV12-3 or TRBV12-4 to TRBJ2-7, with TRBD1 identical over 7 bases. The CDR3 spans 14 residues. With V trimmed by 0 bases and J by 9 bases, 8 bases remained unmatched. The DNA for the CDR3 is TGTGCCAGCAGTTTAGCCGGACAGGAGGCACGGCAGTACTTC. Encoded protein: CASSLAGQEARQYF.

This clonotype was seen a handful of times. The J gene is TRBJ2-7, the V gene TRBV4-1; the match to TRBD1 covers 10 bases. The ends lost 0 bases at V and 4 bases at J; junction bases unmatched: 3. Germline-derived CDR1 and CDR2 are MGHRA and YSYEKL. This CDR3 is 15 amino acids long. CDR3 in amino acids: CASSQESGQGYEQYF. The CDR3, as DNA: TGCGCCAGCAGCCAAGAATCGGGACAGGGGTACGAGCAGTACTTC.

The chain carries TRBV24-1 and TRBJ2-1; TRBD2 is a possible D gene (6 bases). The CDR3 is made up of 16 amino acids. CDR1 is KGHDR and CDR2 is SFDVKD in the germline V gene. With 3 bases removed from V and 7 bases from J, the gap between germline ends came to 18 bases. The CDR3 DNA follows: TGTGCCACCAGTGATCCGCCCGGGGAAGGGAGGAATGAGCAGTTCTTC. Residues: CATSDPPGEGRNEQFF.

This clonotype was seen a few times. The rearrangement links TRBV29-1 to TRBJ1-2; D not resolved. The ends were cut back, 2 bases at V and 2 bases at J, with 15 bases in the middle. The CDR3 totals 15 residues. Germline assignment: CDR1 SQVTM and CDR2 ANQGSEA. The DNA of the CDR3 is TGCAGCGTTGAAATACAAGGAGAGGCAAACTATGGCTACACCTTC. This encodes CSVEIQGEANYGYTF.

This clonotype was detected a few times. This rearrangement joins TRBV27 to TRBJ2-7; TRBD2 agrees at 7 bases. V shed 3 bases and J 1 base; nucleotides not matched to a gene: 3. This CDR3 is 14 amino acids long. Germline assignment: CDR1 MNHEY and CDR2 SMNVEV (reference sequence). The CDR3 bases are TGTGCCAGCAGTTTCCGGGAGGCTTCCTACGAGCAGTACTTC. It translates to CASSFREASYEQYF.

The chain links TRBV7-2 to TRBJ2-4; D remains ambiguous. This CDR3 has 13 residues. CDR1 is SGHTA, CDR2 FQGNSA, per germline. Trimming removed 1 base at V and 9 bases at J, with 10 bases between. CDR3 in amino acids: CASSLDLVSIQYF. The CDR3 nucleotides read TGTGCCAGCAGCTTAGATCTAGTAAGCATTCAGTACTTC.

This clonotype was recorded a few times. V is TRBV20-1 and J is TRBJ2-1; D is perhaps TRBD2 (6 bases). The CDR3 length is 14 residues. The V gene's germline CDR1 is DFQATT and CDR2 SNEGSKA (reference sequence). The V gene lost 8 bases and the J gene lost 6 bases, with 20 bases spanning the gap. The CDR3 loop is CSTQGAGPLNEQFF. CDR3 in DNA: TGCAGTACTCAGGGTGCGGGGCCTCTCAATGAGCAGTTCTTC.

This clonotype has a count of ten or more. The chain uses TRBV20-1 and TRBJ2-1; D is uncertain. This CDR3 spans 12 amino acids. Trimming shortened V by 0 bases and J by 4 bases, and 4 bases separated the two germline ends. Germline CDR1 and CDR2: DFQATT and SNEGSKA (reference sequence). CDR3 residues: CSARDPYNEQFF. The CDR3 region has the DNA TGCAGTGCTAGAGATCCGTACAATGAGCAGTTCTTC.

The chain has TRBV7-2 and TRBJ1-6; maybe TRBD1 (6 bases). CDR1 is SGHTA, CDR2 FQGNSA, per germline. The CDR3 loop spans 15 amino acids. V was clipped by 1 base and J by 9 bases, with 13 bases between them. The CDR3 protein is CASSLGGGLSSPLHF. In DNA, the CDR3 is TGTGCCAGCAGCTTAGGTGGGGGGCTGTCTTCACCCCTCCACTTT.

This clonotype was seen only a few times. This chain links TRBV6-1 with TRBJ2-3; D remains unclear. Germline assignment: CDR1 MNHNS and CDR2 SASEGT. The V gene lost 6 bases and the J gene lost 4 bases, with 14 bases spanning the gap. The CDR3 sequence is 14 residues long. The chain's CDR3 is CASSHTLSSDTQYF. The CDR3 bases are TGTGCCAGCAGCCACACCCTTTCATCAGATACGCAGTATTTT.

This clonotype has more than one count but fewer than ten. The chain carries TRBV7-2 and TRBJ2-5; no clear D. V gave up 1 base and J gave up 3 bases, with 9 bases separating them. Germline-derived CDR1 and CDR2 are SGHTA and FQGNSA. This CDR3 is 14 amino acids long. CDR3 DNA: TGTGCCAGCAGCTTAGTGGGCCGGGAAGAGACCCAGTACTTC. Translated, it gives CASSLVGREETQYF.

This clonotype showed up just a few times. J is TRBJ2-1 and V is TRBV5-1, with 9 positions matching TRBD2. J was trimmed by 4 bases and V by 1 base; bases with no gene match: 3. Per germline, CDR1 SGHRS and CDR2 YFSETQ. The CDR3 has 15 amino acids. CDR3 bases: TGCGCCAGCAGCTTGTTGCGGGGGGGATACAATGAGCAGTTCTTC. Its protein product is CASSLLRGGYNEQFF.